The source of this T cell receptor beta chain is a study of blood T cell repertoires in COVID-19. Study background: In each case, the material was cDNA or gDNA derived from T cells, B-cell-depleted T cells, or PBMCs.

V lost 9 bases to trimming and J lost 1 base; unmatched junction nucleotides: 4. Germline V gene lookup returns CDR1 MNHEY and CDR2 SVGAGI. The CDR3 extends over 14 amino acids. This clone was counted a single time. Repertoires were generated with immunoSEQ multiplex PCR, while TCRdb's copy carries only in-frame clones and drops some. This table has roughly 71,000 clones, 85% appearing once. Sequenced sample: peripheral blood. This chain connects TRBV6-5 to TRBJ1-5; TRBD1 matches 9 bases. The clonotype comes from a man aged 50-60 years with acute or convalescent COVID-19. This chain's CDR3 is CASLQGASNQPQHF. CDR3 DNA sequence: TGTGCCAGTTTACAGGGGGCGAGCAATCAGCCCCAGCATTTT.